Following are 32 T cell receptor beta chains from one sample sequenced in a study of tumor-infiltrating lymphocytes in primary liver carcinoma (dated by TCRdb to about 2017). Blood RNA was extracted from unsorted whole blood using TRIzol reagent, and germline DNA was obtained with the DNeasy Blood & Tissue kit. Sequencer: Illumina HiSeq 2500. Using a constant-region primer and ProtoScript II reverse transcriptase, TCRbeta-specific cDNA was reverse-transcribed from about 0.45 ug total RNA. Construction of the TCRbeta libraries relied on three nested rounds of multiplex PCR, following a slightly modified ARM-PCR procedure. Multiplex TRBV1-TRBV30 forward primers and a Cbeta reverse primer were used in the first two PCR rounds, each of which was run for approximately 9 cycles. The public reads were reanalyzed by TCRdb: fastp trimming at Q25, MiXCR alignment, in-frame beta chains only. Rows with a matching CDR3 protein are joined into one entry that keeps the most common DNA and genes. This sample gives approximately 330,000 distinct CDR3 sequences in total; roughly 61% of them show up just once. The ten largest clonotypes hold about 6.5% of the sample.

Sequencing was performed on peripheral blood. These receptors were taken from a man aged 40-55 years with primary liver carcinoma and hepatitis B virus infection.

About this clonotype: This may be a read error, as it is one base from a much larger clone. This chain joins TRBV6-5 and TRBJ2-5, with 8 bases that match TRBD2. The CDR3 consists of 16 residues. Germline loops: CDR1 MNHEY, CDR2 SVGAGI. The CDR3 DNA reads TGTGTCAGCAGTAATTCGATAGCGGGATTATTAGAGACCCAGTACTTC. Protein: CVSSNSIAGLLETQYF.

The chain's CDR3 is CASTKLPGTEAFF. The CDR3 nucleotides read TGTGCCAGCACCAAATTACCGGGCACTGAAGCTTTCTTT. The chain uses TRBV7-3 and TRBJ1-1; D remains unclear. CDR3 length: 13 residues. CDR1 is SGHTA and CDR2 is FQGTGA in the germline V gene. Between the trimmed V and J ends, which lost 7 bases and 4 bases, there was a span of 13 bases.

A note on this clonotype: An end of the junction does not agree with germline; a read error may underlie this. The chain combines TRBV6-5 with TRBJ2-7; D possibly corresponds to TRBD2 (5 bases). The CDR3 consists of 14 residues. Per germline, CDR1 MNHEY and CDR2 SVGAGI. CDR3 sequence: CASRPTRWVSEQHF. The CDR3 coding sequence is TGTGCCAGTAGGCCCACTAGGTGGGTGAGCGAGCAGCACTTC.

V is TRBV11-2 and J is TRBJ2-1; 10 nucleotides match TRBD2. CDR3 length: 16 residues. Germline lookup yields CDR1 SGHAT and CDR2 FQNNGV. V dropped 11 bases and J dropped 6; count of bases not matched to a gene: 16. The CDR3 is CADSLGPGLASNEQFF. The CDR3 bases are TGTGCCGACAGCTTAGGTCCGGGACTAGCGTCCAATGAGCAGTTCTTC.

About this clonotype itself: Compared with germline, one end of the junction differs, possibly owing to a read error. The V gene is TRBV11-2, the J gene TRBJ2-2; 9 bases are shared with TRBD2. Germline V gene data show CDR1 as SGHAT and CDR2 as FQNNGV. This CDR3 comprises 18 residues. The CDR3 protein is CASSFDKRREGRAGELFF. As DNA, the CDR3 is TGTGCCAGCAGCTTCGATAAGCGGCGGGAGGGCCGGGCTGGGGAACTGTTTTTT.

To note about this clonotype: A much larger clone sits a single nucleotide away, making a read error possible. The genes are TRBV6-6 and TRBJ1-6; D is unresolved. The CDR3 is 13 amino acids. Germline V gene data show CDR1 as MNHNY and CDR2 as SVGAGI (reference sequence). V dropped 7 bases and J dropped 6 bases, with 10 bases sitting between them. The CDR3 here is CASNREINSPLHF. In nucleotides, the CDR3 is TGTGCCAGCAATAGGGAAATTAATTCACCCCTCCACTTT.

V gene TRBV11-2 combines with J gene TRBJ1-6; a possible D gene is TRBD1 (6 bases). Deletions cut 6 bases from V and 10 bases from J, with 19 bases between. The CDR3 contains 15 residues. CDR1 is SGHAT, CDR2 FQNNGV, per germline. CDR3 loop: CASRPGQYTSSPLHF. The CDR3 DNA reads as TGTGCCAGCAGACCGGGACAATATACGAGCTCACCCCTCCACTTT.

Worth noting for this clonotype: A read error may be the cause here, since a much bigger clone is one base away. The rearrangement links TRBV6-6 to TRBJ1-3; D is uncertain. V was shortened by 2 bases and J by 3 bases, with 8 bases between the two germline ends. This CDR3 is 14 amino acids long. CDR1 and CDR2 (germline): MNHNY, SVGAGI (reference sequence). CDR3 DNA: TGTGCCAGCAGTTACCCGGGGTGTGGAAACACCATATATTTT. Amino acids: CASSYPGCGNTIYF.

A note on this clonotype: Being one base from a much bigger clone, this may be a read error. The rearrangement uses TRBV6-1 and TRBJ2-6; D call uncertain. Germline assignment: CDR1 MNHNS and CDR2 SASEGT. This CDR3 spans 17 amino acids. CDR3 sequence (DNA): TGTGCCACGTCCCCCACTGCTGGCAACTCTGGGACCAACGTCCTGACTTTC. It yields the protein CATSPTAGNSGTNVLTF.

With regard to this clonotype: One end of the junction fails to match germline, which may point to a read error. Here the CDR3 reads CTSSDHGTGGFIPDTQYF. As DNA, the CDR3 is TGCACCAGCAGTGATCATGGGACGGGGGGCTTCATCCCAGATACGCAGTATTTT. This rearrangement joins TRBV10-2 to TRBJ2-3; tentative D call: TRBD2 (7 bases). Germline lookup yields CDR1 WSHSY and CDR2 SAAADI. The CDR3 covers 18 residues.

As to this clonotype: Given a much more abundant clone one base away, this may be a read error. The gene calls are TRBV10-1 and TRBJ2-5; D remains ambiguous. The germline gives CDR1 WNHNN, CDR2 SYGVQD (reference sequence). The length of the CDR3 is 13 residues. Trimming shortened V by 6 bases and J by 4 bases, and 12 bases separated the two germline ends. CDR3 coding DNA: TGCGCCAGCAGCCCGGACCTGAGAGAGACCCAGTACTTC. Translated: CASSPDLRETQYF.

In its sample, this clonotype was seen a few times. The V and J genes are TRBV6-5 and TRBJ2-2, with 13 bases fitting TRBD2. Per the germline V gene, CDR1 is MNHEY and CDR2 is SVGAGI. The CDR3 has 16 amino acids. Trimming removed 6 bases from V and 6 bases from J; junction bases left unmatched: 7. CDR3 residues: CASSRTSGSWAGELFF. CDR3 DNA sequence: TGTGCCAGCAGCCGGACTAGCGGGAGCTGGGCCGGGGAGCTGTTTTTT.

A remark on this clonotype: Relative to the germline gene, one junction end is altered; a read error may explain this. V and J are TRBV11-2 and TRBJ2-5, with TRBD2 matching 8 bases. This CDR3 is 16 amino acids long. Germline V gene lookup returns CDR1 SGHAT and CDR2 FQNNGV. CDR3 sequence reads: CVSSLAGLEGGETQYF. The CDR3 DNA is TGTGTCAGCAGCTTAGCGGGACTAGAGGGTGGGGAGACCCAGTACTTC. Together with reference TRBV11-2 and TRBJ2-5, the CDR3 gives the full variable domain: EAGVAQSPRYKIIEKRQSVAFWCNPISGHATLYWYQQILGQGPKLLIQFQNNGVVDDSQLPKDRFSAERLKGVDSTLKIQPAKLEDSAVYLCVSSLAGLEGGETQYFGPGTRLLVL.

As regards this clonotype: One base away lies a much larger clone, so this may be a sequencing read error. This chain links TRBV11-2 with TRBJ2-7, with D maybe TRBD2 (6 bases). The CDR3 has 13 residues. V dropped 2 bases and J dropped 9 bases, with 14 bases sitting between them. Germline CDR1 is SGHAT and CDR2 is FQNNGV. The CDR3 region is CASSLNELASQYF. The CDR3 DNA is TGTGCCAGCAGCTTAAATGAGCTAGCGTCGCAGTACTTC.

Comment on this clonotype: With a much larger clone just one base away, this may be a read error. The chain combines TRBV5-6 with TRBJ2-7; either TRBD1 or TRBD2 may fit D (6 bases each). Germline V gives CDR1 SGHDT, CDR2 YYEEEE. The CDR3 length is 14 residues. The CDR3 nucleotides read TGTGCCAGCAGCCTACGCTTCGGGGGCCACGAGGAGTACTTC. Protein: CASSLRFGGHEEYF.

Concerning this clonotype itself: Since the CDR3 does not end with the conserved phenylalanine or tryptophan, this likely comes from a read error. Because the CDR3's place on the DNA is in doubt, the DNA is left out and the CDR3 is given as listed by TCRdb. This chain joins TRBV29-1 and TRBJ2-5; TRBD1, the table's D call, lacks a check against the DNA. The germline V gene encodes CDR1 SQVTM and CDR2 ANQGSEA. The CDR3 has 15 amino acids, counting both end residues. CDR3 residues: CSVEPQRGRGETRYL.

In DNA form, the CDR3 reads TGTGCCAGCAGTTTAAGGACTAGCGGGAGGAGCTCCTACAATGAGCAGTTCTTC. Translating it yields CASSLRTSGRSSYNEQFF. V usage is TRBV12-3 or TRBV12-4 and J usage is TRBJ2-1; 14 bases map to TRBD2. CDR3 length equals 18 residues. V lost 2 bases to trimming and J lost 0 bases; unmatched junction nucleotides: 3.

This clonotype was detected many times. The rearrangement joins TRBV6-5 to TRBJ2-6; D is ambiguous. The CDR3 consists of 17 residues. V lost 2 bases and J lost 0, with 11 bases in between. Per germline, CDR1 MNHEY and CDR2 SVGAGI. The CDR3 reads CASSYDRHHSGANVLTF. DNA of the CDR3: TGTGCCAGCAGTTACGACCGACACCACTCTGGGGCCAACGTCCTGACTTTC.

This clonotype was detected ten times or more. The CDR3 DNA reads as TGTGCCAGCAGTTACTCGAAACAGGGTCTTTACGAGCAGTACTTC. Translating it yields CASSYSKQGLYEQYF. This chain links TRBV6-5 with TRBJ2-7; TRBD1 might be the D (6 bases). The CDR3 covers 15 residues. Trimming left V 0 bases short and J 4 bases short, with 13 bases between. Germline CDR1 MNHEY, CDR2 SVGAGI.

Points on this clonotype: One end of the junction does not line up with germline, which may come from a read error. The chain recombines TRBV6-5 with TRBJ2-1, with 8 bases aligning to TRBD1. Looked up from germline, CDR1 is MNHEY and CDR2 is SVGAGI. The length of the CDR3 is 17 residues. The CDR3 reads CASSVRLCDRGGNEQFF. For the CDR3, the DNA is TGTGCCAGCAGCGTACGTCTTTGTGACAGGGGTGGTAATGAGCAGTTCTTT.

This clonotype has at least ten counts. This chain uses TRBV6-1 with TRBJ1-2, with TRBD1 as a possible D gene (5 bases). CDR1 and CDR2 from the germline V gene are MNHNS and SASEGT. There are 14 residues in the CDR3. V gave up 3 bases and J gave up 2 bases, with 10 bases separating them. The CDR3 nucleotides are TGTGCCAGCAGTGAGGGGGTATCCAACTATGGCTACACCTTC. As protein: CASSEGVSNYGYTF.

For this clonotype: Because the CDR3 is missing its conserved closing phenylalanine or tryptophan, this is likely a read error. V is TRBV10-3 and J is TRBJ1-2, with a possible D match to TRBD1 (6 bases). The ends were cut back, 10 bases at V and 8 bases at J, with 20 bases in the middle. The CDR3 has 13 amino acids. Germline loops: CDR1 ENHRY, CDR2 SYGVKD. Written as DNA, the CDR3 is TGTGCCACCCACCCAAACAGGGCTGAGGGCTACACCCTC. Residues: CATHPNRAEGYTL.

Many counts were recorded for this clonotype. The J gene is TRBJ2-1, the V gene TRBV6-1, with 9 bases lining up with TRBD1. CDR3 length: 12 amino acids. The germline V gene encodes CDR1 MNHNS and CDR2 SASEGT. The trim removed 6 bases at V and 10 bases at J, leaving 4 bases unmatched. CDR3 residues: CASRYTGGEQFF. CDR3 DNA: TGTGCCAGCAGGTATACAGGGGGCGAGCAGTTCTTC.

This clonotype was seen a handful of times. The gene calls are TRBV28 and TRBJ2-5, with D maybe TRBD1 (6 bases). V was clipped by 3 bases and J by 7 bases, with 12 bases between them. This CDR3 comprises 13 residues. The germline gives CDR1 MDHEN, CDR2 SYDVKM. CDR3 residues: CASSFAGEGTQYF. The CDR3 DNA follows: TGTGCCAGCAGTTTCGCAGGGGAAGGGACCCAGTACTTC. The complete variable domain, with remaining parts taken from reference TRBV28 and TRBJ2-5, reads DVKVTQSSRYLVKRTGEKVFLECVQDMDHENMFWYRQDPGLGLRLIYFSYDVKMKEKGDIPEGYSVSREKKERFSLILESASTNQTSMYLCASSFAGEGTQYFGPGTRLLVL.

A note on this clonotype: A single base separates this from a much larger clone, so it may be a read error. The chain couples TRBV6-6 to TRBJ2-2; possibly TRBD1 for D (5 bases). Germline CDR1 MNHNY, CDR2 SVGAGI (reference sequence). The CDR3 has 15 amino acids. In DNA form, the CDR3 reads TGTGCCAGCAGCCCTACAGGCGCGAACACCTGGGAGCTGTTTTTT. Translating it yields CASSPTGANTWELFF.

In regard to this clonotype: The junction departs from the called germline gene at one end, perhaps through a read error. The chain uses TRBV11-2 and TRBJ2-5, with 7 bases fitting TRBD2. Per the germline V gene, CDR1 is SGHAT and CDR2 is FQNNGV. The CDR3 length is 14 residues. The CDR3 sequence is CASSPGLKQETRYF. The DNA for the CDR3 is TGTGCCAGCAGCCCGGGACTAAAACAAGAGACCCGGTACTTC.

Regarding this clonotype: A read error may account for a junction end that differs from germline. The genes are TRBV11-2 and TRBJ2-1; D gene uncertain. In germline, CDR1 is SGHAT, CDR2 FQNNGV. The CDR3 spans 13 residues. This CDR3 reads CANSLESYNEQFF. CDR3 coding DNA: TGTGCCAACAGCTTAGAGTCATACAATGAGCAGTTCTTC.

Note on this clonotype: A much bigger clone sits one base away, suggesting this may be a read error. The chain carries TRBV6-2 or TRBV6-3 and TRBJ2-7; TRBD2 aligns across 9 bases. The CDR3 is 14 amino acids. With V trimmed by 6 bases and J by 1 base, 4 bases remained unmatched. Germline values: CDR1 MNHEY, CDR2 SVGEGT. The CDR3 reads CASRRLAESYEQYF. The CDR3 nucleotides are TGTGCCAGCAGGCGACTAGCGGAATCCTACGAGCAGTACTTC.

J is TRBJ1-6 and V is TRBV6-6; D is unclear. The CDR3 length is 15 residues. V lost 0 bases and J 10 bases, leaving 13 bases between the germline ends. Looked up from germline, CDR1 is MNHNY and CDR2 is SVGAGI (reference sequence). The CDR3 nucleotides are TGTGCCAGCAGTTACTCGAGCAGGTCGGAATCACCCCTCCACTTT. It specifies CASSYSSRSESPLHF.

The table lists this clonotype with many counts. This chain links TRBV29-1 with TRBJ1-2; D gene unclear. Looked up from germline, CDR1 is SQVTM and CDR2 is ANQGSEA. With 5 bases removed from V and 3 bases from J, the gap between germline ends came to 10 bases. The CDR3 contains 12 residues. The CDR3, as DNA: TGCAGCGTTCTAAGCCCATACTATGGCTACACCTTC. Protein product: CSVLSPYYGYTF.

This clonotype was detected many times. The rearrangement uses TRBV30 and TRBJ2-7; 7 bases align to TRBD1. Germline V gene data show CDR1 as GTSNPN and CDR2 as SVGIG (reference sequence). The CDR3 is made up of 11 amino acids. V gave up 3 bases and J gave up 6 bases; unmatched junction bases: 2. The CDR3, as DNA: TGTGCCTGGAGACAGGGGTTCGAGCAGTACTTC. It is translated as CAWRQGFEQYF.

Comments on this clonotype: At one end, the junction sequence differs from germline, possibly due to a read error. CDR3 amino acids: CAVSGQGSGAGELFF. CDR3 in DNA: TGTGCCGTCAGTGGACAGGGCAGCGGTGCCGGGGAGCTGTTTTTT. The rearrangement joins TRBV10-3 to TRBJ2-2, with 8 bases lining up with TRBD1. In germline, CDR1 is ENHRY, CDR2 SYGVKD. This CDR3 is built from 15 residues.